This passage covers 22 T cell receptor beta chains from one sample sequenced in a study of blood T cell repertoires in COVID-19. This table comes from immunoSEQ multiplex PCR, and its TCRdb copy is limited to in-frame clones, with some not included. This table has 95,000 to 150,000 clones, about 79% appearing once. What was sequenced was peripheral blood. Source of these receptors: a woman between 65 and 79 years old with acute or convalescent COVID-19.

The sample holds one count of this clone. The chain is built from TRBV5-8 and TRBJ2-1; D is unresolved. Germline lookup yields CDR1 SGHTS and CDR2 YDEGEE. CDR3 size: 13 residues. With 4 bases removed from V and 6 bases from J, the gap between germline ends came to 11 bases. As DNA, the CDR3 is TGTGCCAGCAGCCTTCGCGGAGCCAATGAGCAGTTCTTC. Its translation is CASSLRGANEQFF. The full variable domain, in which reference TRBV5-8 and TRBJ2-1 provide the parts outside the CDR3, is EAGVTQSPTHLIKTRGQQATLRCSPISGHTSVYWYQQALGLGLQFLLWYDEGEERNRGNFPPRFSGRQFPNYSSELNVNALELEDSALYLCASSLRGANEQFFGPGTRLTVL.

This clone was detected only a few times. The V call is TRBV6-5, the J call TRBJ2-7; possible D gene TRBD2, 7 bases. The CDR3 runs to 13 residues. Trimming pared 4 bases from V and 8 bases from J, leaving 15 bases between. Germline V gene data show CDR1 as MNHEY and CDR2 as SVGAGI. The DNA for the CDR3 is TGTGCCAGCAGTTCTACGGGGGGCGGAAAGCAGTACGTC. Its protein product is CASSSTGGGKQYV.

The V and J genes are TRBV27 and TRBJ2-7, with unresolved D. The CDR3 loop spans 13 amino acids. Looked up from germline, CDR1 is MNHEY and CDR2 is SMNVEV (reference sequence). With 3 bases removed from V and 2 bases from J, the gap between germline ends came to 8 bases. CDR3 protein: CASSFQATYEQYF. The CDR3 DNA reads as TGTGCCAGCAGTTTTCAGGCGACCTACGAGCAGTACTTC.

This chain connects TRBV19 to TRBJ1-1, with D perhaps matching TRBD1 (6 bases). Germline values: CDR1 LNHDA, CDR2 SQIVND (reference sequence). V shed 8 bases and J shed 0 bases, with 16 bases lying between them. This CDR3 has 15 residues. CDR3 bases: TGTGCCAGTCGCAAACAGGGACGGATGAACACTGAAGCTTTCTTT. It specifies CASRKQGRMNTEAFF.

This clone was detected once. Here the CDR3 reads CASSRDRGENTYNEQFF. The DNA for the CDR3 is TGTGCCAGCAGCCGGGACAGGGGCGAAAATACCTACAATGAGCAGTTCTTC. J is TRBJ2-1 and V is TRBV5-6; 10 bases line up with TRBD1. V lost 4 bases, J lost 2 bases, and 9 bases stayed unmatched. This CDR3 has 17 residues. Germline-derived CDR1 and CDR2 are SGHDT and YYEEEE.

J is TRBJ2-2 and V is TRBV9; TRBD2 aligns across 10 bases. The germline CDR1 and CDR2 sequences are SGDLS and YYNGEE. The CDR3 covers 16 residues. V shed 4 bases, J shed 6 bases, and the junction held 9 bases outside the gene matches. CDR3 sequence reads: CASSTQRGGLPGELFF. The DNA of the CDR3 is TGTGCCAGCAGCACTCAGCGGGGGGGCCTTCCCGGGGAGCTGTTTTTT.

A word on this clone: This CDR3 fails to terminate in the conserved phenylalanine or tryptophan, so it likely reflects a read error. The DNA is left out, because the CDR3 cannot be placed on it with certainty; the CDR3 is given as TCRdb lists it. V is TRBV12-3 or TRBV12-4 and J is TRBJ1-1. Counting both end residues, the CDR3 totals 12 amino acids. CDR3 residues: CASSLALGLIKL.

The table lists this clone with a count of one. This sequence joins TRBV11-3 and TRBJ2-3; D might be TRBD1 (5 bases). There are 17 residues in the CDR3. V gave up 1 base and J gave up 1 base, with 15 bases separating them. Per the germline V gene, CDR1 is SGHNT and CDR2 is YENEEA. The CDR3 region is CASSLGNRFLRTDTQYF. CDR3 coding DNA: TGTGCCAGCAGCTTAGGGAACAGGTTTCTTCGCACAGATACGCAGTATTTT.

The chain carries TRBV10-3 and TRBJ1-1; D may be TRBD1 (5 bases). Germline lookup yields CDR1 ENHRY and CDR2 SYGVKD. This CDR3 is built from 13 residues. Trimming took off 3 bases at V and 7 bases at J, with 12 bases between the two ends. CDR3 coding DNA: TGTGCCATCAGTGAATCGGGGGAGTATGAAGCTTTCTTT. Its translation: CAISESGEYEAFF.

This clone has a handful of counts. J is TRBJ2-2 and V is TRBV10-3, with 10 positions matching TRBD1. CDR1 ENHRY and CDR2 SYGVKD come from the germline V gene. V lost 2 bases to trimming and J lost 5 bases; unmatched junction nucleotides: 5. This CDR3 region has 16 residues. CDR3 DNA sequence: TGTGCCATCAGTGAGGGGGGACAGGGGCAGACCGGGGAGCTGTTTTTT. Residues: CAISEGGQGQTGELFF.

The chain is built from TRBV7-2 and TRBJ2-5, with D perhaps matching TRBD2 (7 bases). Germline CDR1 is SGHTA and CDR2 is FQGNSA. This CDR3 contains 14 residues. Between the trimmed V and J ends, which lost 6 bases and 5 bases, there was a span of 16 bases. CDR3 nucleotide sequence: TGTGCCAGCAGAGTGGGGGGGGCCTCCGAGACCCAGTACTTC. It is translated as CASRVGGASETQYF.

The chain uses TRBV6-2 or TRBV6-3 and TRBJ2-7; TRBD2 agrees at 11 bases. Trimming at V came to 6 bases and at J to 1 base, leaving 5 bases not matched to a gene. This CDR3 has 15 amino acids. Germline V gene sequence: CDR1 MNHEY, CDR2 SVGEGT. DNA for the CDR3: TGTGCCAGCAGCCGGAGGACTAGCGGGTCCTACGAGCAGTACGTC. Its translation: CASSRRTSGSYEQYV.

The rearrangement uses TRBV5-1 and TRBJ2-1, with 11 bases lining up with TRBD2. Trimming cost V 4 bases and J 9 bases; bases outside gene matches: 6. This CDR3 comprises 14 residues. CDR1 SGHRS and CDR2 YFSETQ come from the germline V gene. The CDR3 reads CASSLLAGGSEQFF. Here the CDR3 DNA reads TGCGCCAGCAGCCTCCTAGCGGGGGGAAGTGAGCAGTTCTTC.

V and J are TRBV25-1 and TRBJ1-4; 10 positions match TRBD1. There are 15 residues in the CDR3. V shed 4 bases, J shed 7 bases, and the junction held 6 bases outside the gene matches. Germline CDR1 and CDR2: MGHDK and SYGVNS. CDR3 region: CASSGGTGASEKLFF. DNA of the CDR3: TGTGCCAGCAGTGGGGGGACAGGGGCATCTGAAAAACTGTTTTTT. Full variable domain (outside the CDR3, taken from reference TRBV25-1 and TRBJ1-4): EADIYQTPRYLVIGTGKKITLECSQTMGHDKMYWYQQDPGMELHLIHYSYGVNSTEKGDLSSESTVSRIRTEHFPLTLESARPSHTSQYLCASSGGTGASEKLFFGSGTQLSVL.

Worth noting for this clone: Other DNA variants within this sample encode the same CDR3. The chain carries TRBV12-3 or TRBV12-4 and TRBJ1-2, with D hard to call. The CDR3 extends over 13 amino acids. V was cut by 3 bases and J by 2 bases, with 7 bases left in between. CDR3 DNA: TGTGCCAGCAGTTTCATGAGAAACTATGGCTACACCTTC. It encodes CASSFMRNYGYTF.

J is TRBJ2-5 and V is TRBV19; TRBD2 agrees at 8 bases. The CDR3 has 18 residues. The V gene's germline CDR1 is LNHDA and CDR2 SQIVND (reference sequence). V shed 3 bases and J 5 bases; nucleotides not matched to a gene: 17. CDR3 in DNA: TGTGCCAGTAGTATCTCCGAGCGGGGGACCTTCACCCGCGAGACCCAGTACTTC. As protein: CASSISERGTFTRETQYF.

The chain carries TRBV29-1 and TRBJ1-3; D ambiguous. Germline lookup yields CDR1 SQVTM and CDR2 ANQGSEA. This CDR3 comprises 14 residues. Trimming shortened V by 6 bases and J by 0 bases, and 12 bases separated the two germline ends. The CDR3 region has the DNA TGCAGCGTAGACGACTCCTACTCTGGAAACACCATATATTTT. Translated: CSVDDSYSGNTIYF.

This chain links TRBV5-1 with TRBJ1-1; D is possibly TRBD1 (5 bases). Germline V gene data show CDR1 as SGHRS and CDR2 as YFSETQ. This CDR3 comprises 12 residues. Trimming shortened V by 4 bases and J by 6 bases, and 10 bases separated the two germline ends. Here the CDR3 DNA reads TGCGCCAGCAGCCCCGACAGATCTGAAGCTTTCTTT. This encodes CASSPDRSEAFF.

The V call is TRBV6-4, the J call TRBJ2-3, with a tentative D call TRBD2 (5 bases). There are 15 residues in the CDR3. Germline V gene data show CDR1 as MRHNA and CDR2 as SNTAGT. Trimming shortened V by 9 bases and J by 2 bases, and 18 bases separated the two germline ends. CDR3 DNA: TGTGCCAGTGCGGACTCGACCGCTTCCACAGATACGCAGTATTTT. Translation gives CASADSTASTDTQYF.

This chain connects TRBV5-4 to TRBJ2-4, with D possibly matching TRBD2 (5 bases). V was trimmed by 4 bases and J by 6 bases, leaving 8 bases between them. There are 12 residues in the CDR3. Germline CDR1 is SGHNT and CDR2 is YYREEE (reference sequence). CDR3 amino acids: CASSPRGNIQYF. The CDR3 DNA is TGTGCCAGCAGCCCTCGGGGAAACATTCAGTACTTC.

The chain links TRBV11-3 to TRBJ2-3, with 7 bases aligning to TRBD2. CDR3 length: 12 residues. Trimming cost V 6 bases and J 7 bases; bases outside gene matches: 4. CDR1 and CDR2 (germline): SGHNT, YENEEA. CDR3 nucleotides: TGTGCCAGCAGGTCACTAGCGAATACGCAGTATTTT. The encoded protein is CASRSLANTQYF.

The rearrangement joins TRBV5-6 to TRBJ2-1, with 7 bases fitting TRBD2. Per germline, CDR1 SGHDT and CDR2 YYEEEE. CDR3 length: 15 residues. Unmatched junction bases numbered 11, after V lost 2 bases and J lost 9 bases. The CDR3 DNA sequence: TGTGCCAGCAGCTTCATCACGCGGGGGTGGGGTGAGCAGTTCTTC. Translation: CASSFITRGWGEQFF. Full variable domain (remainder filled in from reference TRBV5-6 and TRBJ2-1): DAGVTQSPTHLIKTRGQQVTLRCSPKSGHDTVSWYQQALGQGPQFIFQYYEEEERQRGNFPDRFSGHQFPNYSSELNVNALLLGDSALYLCASSFITRGWGEQFFGPGTRLTVL.